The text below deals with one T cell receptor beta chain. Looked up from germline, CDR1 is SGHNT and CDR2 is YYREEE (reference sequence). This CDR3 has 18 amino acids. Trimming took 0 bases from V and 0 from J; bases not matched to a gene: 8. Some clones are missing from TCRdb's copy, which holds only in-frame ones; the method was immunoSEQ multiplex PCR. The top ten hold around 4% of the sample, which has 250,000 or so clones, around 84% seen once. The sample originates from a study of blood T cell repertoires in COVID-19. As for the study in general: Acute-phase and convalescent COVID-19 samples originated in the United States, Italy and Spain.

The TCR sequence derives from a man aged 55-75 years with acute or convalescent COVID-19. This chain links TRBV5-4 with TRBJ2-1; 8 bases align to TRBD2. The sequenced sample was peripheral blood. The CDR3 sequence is CASSLGGMSGSSYNEQFF. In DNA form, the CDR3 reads TGTGCCAGCAGCTTGGGGGGGATGAGCGGGAGCTCCTACAATGAGCAGTTCTTC.